This T cell receptor (beta chain) was found in a study of T cells in tumors after PD-1 blockade. Using immunoSEQ multiplex PCR, the repertoire was profiled, and TCRdb retains in-frame clones only, with some absent. The table has around 60,000 clones, 80% seen once. The clonotype was recovered from a human donor with basal cell carcinoma. Material: PBMCs, obtained before anti-PD-1 treatment.

In nucleotides, the CDR3 is TGCGCCAGCAGCTTTGGAACAGGGATGGGAAATCAGCCCCAGCATTTT. Amino acid sequence: CASSFGTGMGNQPQHF. The chain recombines TRBV5-1 with TRBJ1-5; D perhaps matches TRBD1 (6 bases). The germline gives CDR1 SGHRS, CDR2 YFSETQ. Trimming left V 2 bases short and J 4 bases short, with 16 bases between. There are 16 residues in the CDR3.